The 18 T cell receptor beta chains below come from one sample, sequenced in a study of blood T cells in healthy people across ages. Primers used in a second PCR of about 7 to 11 cycles were a sample-barcoded 5' primer and a J-beta primer mix. TCRdb re-called the 5' RACE reads through MiXCR, storing one row per CDR3 protein. In the table there are more than 1 million distinct CDR3 sequences, under 55% of which are singletons. Specimen: blood. All receptors derive from a woman in her fifties or sixties in good health.

With regard to this clonotype: Its ends do not fully match the called genes, so a read error is possible. The chain recombines TRBV7-3 with TRBJ2-1; 8 nucleotides match TRBD2. The CDR3 runs to 13 residues. In germline, CDR1 is SGHTA, CDR2 FQGTGA. CDR3: CASSQGLGNEKFF. The CDR3 DNA sequence: TGTGCCAGCAGCCAGGGACTAGGAAATGAGAAGTTCTTC.

This clonotype was observed a few times. This sequence joins TRBV9 and TRBJ2-7, with D uncertain. CDR1 and CDR2 (germline): SGDLS, YYNGEE. CDR3 length: 15 residues. The V gene lost 0 bases and the J gene lost 4 bases, with 14 bases spanning the gap. As DNA, the CDR3 is TGTGCCAGCAGCGTAGACGTCACTGAATTTTACGAGCAGTACTTC. Protein product: CASSVDVTEFYEQYF.

The chain recombines TRBV3-1 with TRBJ2-3; 7 bases line up with TRBD2. Germline V gene data show CDR1 as LGHDT and CDR2 as YNNKEL (reference sequence). This CDR3 is 14 amino acids long. Trimming at V came to 4 bases and at J to 9 bases, leaving 10 bases not matched to a gene. CDR3 sequence (DNA): TGTGCCAGCAGCCCTCGGGAGGAGGGTAGAACGCAGTATTTT. Translating gives CASSPREEGRTQYF.

J is TRBJ2-2 and V is TRBV6-5, with D unresolved. This CDR3 region has 16 residues. Looked up from germline, CDR1 is MNHEY and CDR2 is SVGAGI. V lost 0 bases and J lost 0, with 8 bases in between. The CDR3 DNA reads as TGTGCCAGCAGTTACTCGAACTTTGCGAACACCGGGGAGCTGTTTTTT. Amino acids: CASSYSNFANTGELFF.

The CDR3 loop reads CASSLVTGINYGYTF. Here the CDR3 DNA reads TGCGCCAGCAGCTTAGTTACAGGGATTAACTATGGCTACACCTTC. The rearrangement joins TRBV5-1 to TRBJ1-2, with D tentatively TRBD1 (6 bases). Germline lookup yields CDR1 SGHRS and CDR2 YFSETQ. V shed 2 bases and J shed 1 base, with 12 bases lying between them. This CDR3 contains 15 residues.

The V and J genes are TRBV4-1 and TRBJ2-3; D call uncertain. With 2 bases removed from V and 8 bases from J, the gap between germline ends came to 8 bases. CDR1 and CDR2 (germline): MGHRA, YSYEKL. There are 12 residues in the CDR3. The CDR3: CASSQRAGTQYF. CDR3 sequence (DNA): TGCGCCAGCAGCCAAAGGGCCGGTACGCAGTATTTT.

The CDR3 DNA sequence: TGTGCCAGCAGTGTCAGGGAAACTAGCACAGATACGCAGTATTTT. Encoded protein: CASSVRETSTDTQYF. The J gene is TRBJ2-3, the V gene TRBV6-4, with D tentatively TRBD1 (5 bases). Germline V lookup: CDR1 MRHNA, CDR2 SNTAGT. The CDR3 spans 15 residues. Trimming took off 4 bases at V and 0 bases at J, with 11 bases between the two ends.

This rearrangement joins TRBV11-2 to TRBJ1-6; TRBD1 matches 7 bases. CDR1 is SGHAT and CDR2 is FQNNGV in the germline V gene. J gave up 7 bases and V 5 bases, and 5 bases lay outside the gene matches. CDR3 length: 14 amino acids. CDR3 nucleotides: TGTGCCAGCAGCCAACAGGGACAGAATTCACCCCTCCACTTT. Amino acid sequence: CASSQQGQNSPLHF.

The chain employs TRBV6-6 and TRBJ2-7; TRBD1 matches 8 bases. CDR1 is MNHNY, CDR2 SVGAGI, per germline (reference sequence). The CDR3 length is 15 residues. J gave up 4 bases and V 6 bases, and 11 bases lay outside the gene matches. CDR3 sequence (DNA): TGTGCCAGCAGGCCCGGGACAGGCGCGATGTACGAGCAGTACTTC. This sequence encodes CASRPGTGAMYEQYF.

This clonotype was counted between two and nine times. V is TRBV9 and J is TRBJ2-1, with 7 bases aligning to TRBD1. Germline V gene data show CDR1 as SGDLS and CDR2 as YYNGEE. This CDR3 has 15 residues. V was pared by 2 bases and J by 6 bases, with 8 bases of the junction left unmatched. CDR3 sequence: CASSVGQGVINEQFF. The CDR3 bases are TGTGCCAGCAGCGTCGGCCAGGGGGTTATCAATGAGCAGTTCTTC.

This chain uses TRBV20-1 with TRBJ1-4; TRBD1 might be the D (5 bases). V was cut by 0 bases and J by 5 bases, with 13 bases left in between. CDR1 DFQATT and CDR2 SNEGSKA come from the germline V gene (reference sequence). The CDR3 runs to 15 residues. CDR3 nucleotide sequence: TGCAGTGCTAGAGAAATGGGAGGGGTCAATGAAAAACTGTTTTTT. This codes for CSAREMGGVNEKLFF.

V usage is TRBV21-1 and J usage is TRBJ1-1. TRBV21-1 represents a pseudogene. The CDR3 extends over 12 amino acids. CDR3 nucleotides: TGTGCCAGCAGCAATAAGTCCACTGAAGCTTTCTTT. This translates into CASSNKSTEAFF.

V usage is TRBV7-2 and J usage is TRBJ2-1; 11 positions agree with TRBD1. V was clipped by 2 bases and J by 5 bases; unmatched bases: 5. This CDR3 is built from 16 residues. Germline V CDR1 and CDR2: SGHTA, FQGNSA. The CDR3 nucleotides read TGTGCCAGCAGCTTAAGGGACAGGGGGGTGGACAATGAGCAGTTCTTC. It translates to CASSLRDRGVDNEQFF.

The chain is built from TRBV20-1 and TRBJ1-1; weak D call: TRBD1 (6 bases). The CDR3 runs 14 residues. V was shortened by 0 bases and J by 8 bases, with 16 bases between the two germline ends. Germline V gene lookup returns CDR1 DFQATT and CDR2 SNEGSKA (reference sequence). The CDR3, as DNA: TGCAGTGCTAGAGAGTGGGACCTTGGACAGGAAGCTTTCTTT. Its protein is CSAREWDLGQEAFF.

V is TRBV11-2 and J is TRBJ1-3, with D uncertain. This CDR3 has 14 amino acids. Germline CDR1 is SGHAT and CDR2 is FQNNGV. The V end lost 5 bases, the J end lost 0 bases, and 8 bases lay between the germline ends. In DNA, the CDR3 is TGTGCCAGCAGCCCCGGGATCTCTGGAAACACCATATATTTT. Its translation: CASSPGISGNTIYF.

This clonotype was seen ten or more times. The chain is built from TRBV7-3 and TRBJ2-1; D possibly corresponds to TRBD1 (6 bases). The CDR3 runs 15 residues. Germline V gives CDR1 SGHTA, CDR2 FQGTGA. The germline V and J ends were trimmed by 5 bases and 2 bases, with 13 bases remaining between them. The CDR3 nucleotides read TGTGCCAGCAGCCCCTACGCAGGGGCCTACAATGAGCAGTTCTTC. It codes for CASSPYAGAYNEQFF.

Details on this clonotype: One end of the junction is discordant with germline, which a read error may explain. The chain employs TRBV29-1 and TRBJ2-1; no clear D. CDR1 and CDR2 (germline): SQVTM, ANQGSEA. There are 14 residues in the CDR3. This CDR3 reads CSVDGESSHNEQFF. The DNA of the CDR3 is TGCAGCGTTGATGGCGAGAGCTCCCACAATGAGCAGTTCTTC.

This clonotype came up a few times. This rearrangement joins TRBV9 to TRBJ2-1; TRBD2 matches 7 bases. Germline V gives CDR1 SGDLS, CDR2 YYNGEE. The CDR3 length is 15 residues. J lost 6 bases, V lost 2 bases, and 8 bases had no gene match. The CDR3 nucleotides read TGTGCCAGCAGCGTCGGACTAGGGGAAGTCAATGAGCAGTTCTTC. Its translation: CASSVGLGEVNEQFF.